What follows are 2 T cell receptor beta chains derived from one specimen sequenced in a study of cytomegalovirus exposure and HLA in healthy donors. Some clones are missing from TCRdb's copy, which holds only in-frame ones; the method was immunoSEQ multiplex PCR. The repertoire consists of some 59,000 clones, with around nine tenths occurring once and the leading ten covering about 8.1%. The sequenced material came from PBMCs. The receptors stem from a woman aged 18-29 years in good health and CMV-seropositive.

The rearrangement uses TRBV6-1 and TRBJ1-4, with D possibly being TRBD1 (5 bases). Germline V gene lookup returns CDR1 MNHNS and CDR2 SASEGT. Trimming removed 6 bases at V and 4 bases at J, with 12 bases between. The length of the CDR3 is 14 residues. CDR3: CASRSGTINEKLFF. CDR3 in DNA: TGTGCCAGCAGGAGCGGGACGATTAATGAAAAACTGTTTTTT.

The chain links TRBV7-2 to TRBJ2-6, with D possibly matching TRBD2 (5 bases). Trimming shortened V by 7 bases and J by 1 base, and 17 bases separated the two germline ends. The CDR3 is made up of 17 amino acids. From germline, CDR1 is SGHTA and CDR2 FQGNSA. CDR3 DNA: TGTGCCAGCACCCTTGGACTGCCCCGATCTGGGGCCAACGTCCTGACTTTC. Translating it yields CASTLGLPRSGANVLTF.